Each of the 5 T cell receptor beta chains below was sequenced from the same sample in a study of cytomegalovirus exposure and HLA in healthy donors. Only in-frame clones appear in the TCRdb table, and some are missing; sequencing was by immunoSEQ multiplex PCR. The sample comprises a few hundred thousand clones, roughly 90% of which are singletons, and 0.35% to 0.45% rests with the top ten. The source material was PBMCs. All receptors derive from a woman under 30 in good health and CMV-seronegative.

V is TRBV6-1 and J is TRBJ1-4; unclear D gene. The CDR3 runs to 14 residues. Deletions cut 8 bases from V and 3 bases from J, with 13 bases between. The germline gives CDR1 MNHNS, CDR2 SASEGT. CDR3 DNA sequence: TGTGCCAGCTCTGAGACTCTAGCTAATGAAAAACTGTTTTTT. This sequence encodes CASSETLANEKLFF.

The chain joins TRBV7-3 to TRBJ2-1, with D perhaps TRBD1 (5 bases). In germline, CDR1 is SGHTA, CDR2 FQGTGA. The CDR3 extends over 15 amino acids. The V and J ends lost 1 base and 2 bases respectively, with 9 bases between them. The CDR3 DNA reads TGTGCCAGCAGCTTAAACAGGAATACCTACAATGAGCAGTTCTTC. It yields the protein CASSLNRNTYNEQFF.

The chain joins TRBV9 to TRBJ1-2; 12 bases are a match to TRBD1. CDR1 and CDR2 (germline): SGDLS, YYNGEE. The CDR3 has 17 amino acids. V lost 2 bases, J lost 5 bases, and 10 bases stayed unmatched. The CDR3 spells CASSVRDRGLLGYGYTF. The CDR3 region has the DNA TGTGCCAGCAGCGTCCGGGACAGGGGGCTGTTGGGATATGGCTACACCTTC.

The gene calls are TRBV27 and TRBJ2-1, with TRBD2 identical over 12 bases. The junction had 9 bases not matched to a gene; V was cut back by 3 bases and J by 0 bases. The CDR3 is 19 amino acids. From germline, CDR1 is MNHEY and CDR2 SMNVEV (reference sequence). CDR3 DNA: TGTGCCAGCAGTTTTTTCGGACTAGCGGGACTAAGCTCCTACAATGAGCAGTTCTTC. As protein: CASSFFGLAGLSSYNEQFF.

The rearrangement joins TRBV28 to TRBJ1-4; D gene unclear. The CDR3 spans 15 residues. The V end lost 4 bases, the J end lost 8 bases, and 17 bases lay between the germline ends. Germline V gene sequence: CDR1 MDHEN, CDR2 SYDVKM. CDR3 protein: CASSSAEDGREKLFF. The CDR3 nucleotides read TGTGCCAGCAGTTCGGCGGAGGACGGCCGCGAAAAACTGTTTTTT.